The clone carrying this T cell receptor (beta chain) was counted a few times. The source of the sample is a study of patients and donors after allogeneic stem cell transplantation. Via MiXCR, TCRdb re-called the RT-PCR reads, giving one row per CDR3 protein. Of roughly 880,000 distinct CDR3 sequences in the sample, about 20% were seen once. The CDR3 spans 13 residues. Germline values: CDR1 LNHNV, CDR2 YYDKDF (reference sequence). The V and J ends lost 0 bases and 5 bases respectively, with 7 bases between them. Input material: blood, either unsorted or a sorted T cell fraction (not recorded which). J is TRBJ2-5 and V is TRBV15, with unresolved D. The sequence was obtained from a human donor who was either an allogeneic HSCT recipient or a stem cell or donor lymphocyte infusion donor (not recorded which). It is not recorded whose cells these are; they may come from a transplant donor. The CDR3 loop reads CATSRDSVETQYF. Written as DNA, the CDR3 is TGTGCCACCAGCAGAGATTCCGTGGAGACCCAGTACTTC.